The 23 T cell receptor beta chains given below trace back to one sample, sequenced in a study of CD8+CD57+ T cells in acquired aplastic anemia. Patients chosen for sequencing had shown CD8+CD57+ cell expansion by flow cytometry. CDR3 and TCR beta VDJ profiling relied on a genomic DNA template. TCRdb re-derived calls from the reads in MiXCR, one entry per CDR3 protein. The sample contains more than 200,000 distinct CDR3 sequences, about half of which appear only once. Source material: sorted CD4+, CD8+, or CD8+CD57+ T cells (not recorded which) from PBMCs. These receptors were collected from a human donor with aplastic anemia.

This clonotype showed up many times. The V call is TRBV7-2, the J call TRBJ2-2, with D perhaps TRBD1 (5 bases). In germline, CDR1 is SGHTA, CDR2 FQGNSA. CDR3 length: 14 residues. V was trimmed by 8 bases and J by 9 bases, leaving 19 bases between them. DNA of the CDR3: TGTGCCAGCCCCCTGGGGCAGGGTAAGTGGGAGCTGTTTTTT. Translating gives CASPLGQGKWELFF.

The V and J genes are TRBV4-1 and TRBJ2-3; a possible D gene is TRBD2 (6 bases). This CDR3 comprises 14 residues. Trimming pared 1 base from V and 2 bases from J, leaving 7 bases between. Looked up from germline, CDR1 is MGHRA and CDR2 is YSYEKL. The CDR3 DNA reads TGCGCCAGCAGCCAAGCGGGGGACACAGATACGCAGTATTTT. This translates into CASSQAGDTDTQYF.

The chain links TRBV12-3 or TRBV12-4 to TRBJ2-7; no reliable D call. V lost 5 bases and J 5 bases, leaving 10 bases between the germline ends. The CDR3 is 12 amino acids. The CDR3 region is CASSAHQNEQYF. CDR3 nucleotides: TGTGCCAGCAGTGCCCACCAAAACGAGCAGTACTTC.

The CDR3, as DNA: TGTGCCAGCTCACCTGTCATCGCCTATGGCTACACCTTC. Its protein is CASSPVIAYGYTF. This chain connects TRBV18 to TRBJ1-2; D ambiguous. The CDR3 totals 13 residues. The ends were cut back, 3 bases at V and 4 bases at J, with 9 bases in the middle. CDR1 KGHSH and CDR2 LQKENI come from the germline V gene. Variable domain in full (rest from reference TRBV18 and TRBJ1-2): NAGVMQNPRHLVRRRGQEARLRCSPMKGHSHVYWYRQLPEEGLKFMVYLQKENIIDESGMPKERFSAEFPKEGPSILRIQQVVRGDSAAYFCASSPVIAYGYTFGSGTRLTVV.

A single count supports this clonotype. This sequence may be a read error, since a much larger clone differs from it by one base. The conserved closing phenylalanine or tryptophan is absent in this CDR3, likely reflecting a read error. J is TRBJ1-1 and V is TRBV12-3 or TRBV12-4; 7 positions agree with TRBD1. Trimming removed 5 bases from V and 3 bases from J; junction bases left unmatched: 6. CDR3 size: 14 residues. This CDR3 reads CASSHRDRHTEAFL. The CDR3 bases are TGTGCCAGCAGTCACCGGGACAGACACACTGAAGCTTTCCTT.

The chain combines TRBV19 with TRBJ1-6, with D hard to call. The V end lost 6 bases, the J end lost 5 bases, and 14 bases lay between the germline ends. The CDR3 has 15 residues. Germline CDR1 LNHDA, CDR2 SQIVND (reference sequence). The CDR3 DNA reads TGTGCCAGTAGCGTGGGGAGAGGAGATAATTCACCCCTCCACTTT. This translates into CASSVGRGDNSPLHF. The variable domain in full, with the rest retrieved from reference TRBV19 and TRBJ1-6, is DGGITQSPKYLFRKEGQNVTLSCEQNLNHDAMYWYRQDPGQGLRLIYYSQIVNDFQKGDIAEGYSVSREKKESFPLTVTSAQKNPTAFYLCASSVGRGDNSPLHFGNGTRLTVT.

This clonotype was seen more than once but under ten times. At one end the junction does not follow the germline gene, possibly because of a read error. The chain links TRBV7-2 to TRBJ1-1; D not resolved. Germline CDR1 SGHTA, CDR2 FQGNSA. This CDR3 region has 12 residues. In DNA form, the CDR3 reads TGTGCCAGCGGCTTGGGTGGATCTGAAGCTTTCTTT. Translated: CASGLGGSEAFF.

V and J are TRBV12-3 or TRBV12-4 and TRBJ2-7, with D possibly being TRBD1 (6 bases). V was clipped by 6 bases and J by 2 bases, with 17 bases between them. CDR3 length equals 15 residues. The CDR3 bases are TGTGCCAGCAGCCGCGGACAGCGTCTCGCCTACGAGCAGTACTTC. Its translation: CASSRGQRLAYEQYF.

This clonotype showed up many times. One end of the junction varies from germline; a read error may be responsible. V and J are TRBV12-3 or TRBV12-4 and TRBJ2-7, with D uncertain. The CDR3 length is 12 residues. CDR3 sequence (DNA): TGTGCCAGCAGTTACTCCGGATACGAGCAGTGCTTC. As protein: CASSYSGYEQCF.

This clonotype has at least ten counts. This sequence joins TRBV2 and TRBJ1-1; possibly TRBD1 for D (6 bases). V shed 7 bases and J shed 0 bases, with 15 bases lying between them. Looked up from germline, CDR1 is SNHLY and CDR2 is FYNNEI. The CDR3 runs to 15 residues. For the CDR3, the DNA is TGTGCCAGCAATTGGCAGGGGCAGATGAACACTGAAGCTTTCTTT. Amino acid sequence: CASNWQGQMNTEAFF.

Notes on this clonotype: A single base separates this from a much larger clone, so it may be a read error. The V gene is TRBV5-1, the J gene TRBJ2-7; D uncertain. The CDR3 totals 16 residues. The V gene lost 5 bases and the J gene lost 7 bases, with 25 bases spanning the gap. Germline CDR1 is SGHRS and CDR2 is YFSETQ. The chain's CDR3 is CASRNAVAAEEGEQYF. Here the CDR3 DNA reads TGCGCCAGCAGGAATGCGGTGGCTGCCGAGGAAGGGGAGCAGTACTTC.

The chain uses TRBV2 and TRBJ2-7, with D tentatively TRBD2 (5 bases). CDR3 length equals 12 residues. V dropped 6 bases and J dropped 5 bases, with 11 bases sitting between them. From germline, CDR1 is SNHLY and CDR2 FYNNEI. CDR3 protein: CASRERADEQYF. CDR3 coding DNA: TGTGCCAGCAGGGAGAGGGCAGACGAGCAGTACTTC.

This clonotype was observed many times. The CDR3 sequence is CASTLERGVRNEQFF. CDR3 bases: TGTGCCAGCACTCTCGAGCGGGGGGTTAGGAATGAGCAGTTCTTC. This sequence joins TRBV2 and TRBJ2-1, with 9 bases identical to TRBD2. CDR3 size: 15 residues. Germline V lookup: CDR1 SNHLY, CDR2 FYNNEI. The junction had 11 bases not matched to a gene; V was cut back by 7 bases and J by 7 bases.

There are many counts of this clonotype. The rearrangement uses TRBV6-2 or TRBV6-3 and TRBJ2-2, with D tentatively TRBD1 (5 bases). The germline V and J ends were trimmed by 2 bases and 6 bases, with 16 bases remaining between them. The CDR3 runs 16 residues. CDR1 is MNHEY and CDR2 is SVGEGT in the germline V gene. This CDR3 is CASSYRRGSGAGELFF. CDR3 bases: TGTGCCAGCAGTTACCGTAGGGGATCGGGCGCCGGGGAGCTGTTTTTT.

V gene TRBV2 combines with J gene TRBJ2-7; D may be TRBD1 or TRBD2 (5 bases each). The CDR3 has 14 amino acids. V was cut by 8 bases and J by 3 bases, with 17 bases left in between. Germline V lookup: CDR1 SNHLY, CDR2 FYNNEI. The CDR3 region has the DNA TGTGCCAGCGAAAGTACAGGACTGCACTACGAGCAGTACTTC. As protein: CASESTGLHYEQYF.

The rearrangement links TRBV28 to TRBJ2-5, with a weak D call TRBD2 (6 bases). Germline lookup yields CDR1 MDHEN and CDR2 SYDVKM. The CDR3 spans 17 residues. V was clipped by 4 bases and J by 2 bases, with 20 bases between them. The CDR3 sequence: CASSSRPVRGGQETQYF. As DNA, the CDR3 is TGTGCCAGCAGTTCCCGCCCTGTCCGGGGAGGTCAAGAGACCCAGTACTTC. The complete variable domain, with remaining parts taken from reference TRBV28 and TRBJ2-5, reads DVKVTQSSRYLVKRTGEKVFLECVQDMDHENMFWYRQDPGLGLRLIYFSYDVKMKEKGDIPEGYSVSREKKERFSLILESASTNQTSMYLCASSSRPVRGGQETQYFGPGTRLLVL.

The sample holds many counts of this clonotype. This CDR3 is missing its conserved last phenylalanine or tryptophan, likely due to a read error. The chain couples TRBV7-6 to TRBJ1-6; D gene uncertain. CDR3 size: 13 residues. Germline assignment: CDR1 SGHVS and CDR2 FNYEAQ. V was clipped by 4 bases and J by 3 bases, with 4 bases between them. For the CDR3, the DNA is TGTGCCAGCAGCTGGGACTATAATTCACCCCTCCACTCT. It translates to CASSWDYNSPLHS.

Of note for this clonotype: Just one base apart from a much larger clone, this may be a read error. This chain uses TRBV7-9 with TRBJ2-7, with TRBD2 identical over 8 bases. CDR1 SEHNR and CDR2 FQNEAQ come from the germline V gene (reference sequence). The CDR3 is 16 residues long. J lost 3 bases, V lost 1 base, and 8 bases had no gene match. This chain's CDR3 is CASSLDTAGGVYEQYF. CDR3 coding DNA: TGTGCCAGCAGCTTAGATACGGCGGGGGGAGTCTACGAGCAGTACTTC.

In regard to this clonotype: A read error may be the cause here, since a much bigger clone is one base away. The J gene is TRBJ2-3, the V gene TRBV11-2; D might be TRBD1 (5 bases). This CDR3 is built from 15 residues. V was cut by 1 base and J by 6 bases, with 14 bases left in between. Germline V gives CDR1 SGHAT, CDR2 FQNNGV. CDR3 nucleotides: TGTGCCAGCAGCTTAGCCGCTTCTTGGGGCGATACGCAGTATTTT. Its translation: CASSLAASWGDTQYF.

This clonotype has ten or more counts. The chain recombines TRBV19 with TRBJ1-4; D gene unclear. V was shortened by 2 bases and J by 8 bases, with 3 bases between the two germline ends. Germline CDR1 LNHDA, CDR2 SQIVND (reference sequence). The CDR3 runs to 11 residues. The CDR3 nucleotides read TGTGCCAGTAGTATAAGAGAAAAACTGTTTTTT. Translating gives CASSIREKLFF.

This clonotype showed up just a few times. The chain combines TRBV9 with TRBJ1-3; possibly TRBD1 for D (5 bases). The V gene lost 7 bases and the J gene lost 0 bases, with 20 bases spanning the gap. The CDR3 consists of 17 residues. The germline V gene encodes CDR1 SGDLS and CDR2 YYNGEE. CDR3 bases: TGTGCCAGCTCACCACCATCGGGGGAACCCTCTGGAAACACCATATATTTT. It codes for CASSPPSGEPSGNTIYF.

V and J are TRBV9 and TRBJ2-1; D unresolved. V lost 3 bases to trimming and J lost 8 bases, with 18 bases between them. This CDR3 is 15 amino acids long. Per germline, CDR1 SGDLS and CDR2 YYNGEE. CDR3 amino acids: CASSASPREGDEQFF. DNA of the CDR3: TGTGCCAGCAGCGCCAGCCCTAGGGAAGGCGATGAGCAGTTCTTC.

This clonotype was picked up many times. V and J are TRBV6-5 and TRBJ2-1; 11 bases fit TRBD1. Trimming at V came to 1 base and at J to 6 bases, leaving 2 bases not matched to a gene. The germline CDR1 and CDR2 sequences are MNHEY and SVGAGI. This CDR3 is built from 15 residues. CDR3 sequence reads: CASSYYGQGANEQFF. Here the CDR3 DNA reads TGTGCCAGCAGTTACTATGGACAGGGGGCCAATGAGCAGTTCTTC.